These 14 T cell receptor beta chains were sequenced from one sample in a study of blood T cell repertoires in COVID-19. TCRdb keeps only in-frame clones here, not all; method: immunoSEQ multiplex PCR. The sample has about 260,000 clones; about 88% are singletons. Sequences were obtained from peripheral blood. The source is a man between 18 and 35 years old with active or convalescent COVID-19.

V gene TRBV5-1 combines with J gene TRBJ1-5; TRBD1 might be the D (5 bases). This CDR3 has 15 residues. Germline V gene lookup returns CDR1 SGHRS and CDR2 YFSETQ. The V end was cut by 3 bases, the J end by 4 bases, with 14 bases between. CDR3 nucleotide sequence: TGCGCCAGCAGCTGGGATCCAGGGTTAAATCAGCCCCAGCATTTT. This sequence encodes CASSWDPGLNQPQHF.

The rearrangement uses TRBV30 and TRBJ1-4, with a weak D call TRBD1 (5 bases). In germline, CDR1 is GTSNPN, CDR2 SVGIG (reference sequence). CDR3 length: 12 amino acids. The ends were cut back, 1 base at V and 7 bases at J, with 7 bases in the middle. The CDR3, as DNA: TGTGCCTGGAGTGGGCAGGGTGAAAAACTGTTTTTT. It yields the protein CAWSGQGEKLFF.

In this sample, this clone turned up once. The chain links TRBV19 to TRBJ1-2; 7 positions agree with TRBD1. Germline CDR1 reads LNHDA; CDR2 reads SQIVND (reference sequence). This CDR3 is 14 amino acids long. The V segment lost 8 bases and the J segment 8 bases; nucleotides outside the gene matches: 14. CDR3 in DNA: TGTGCCAGTCAAACCCCGGACAGGCCTCACGGCTACACCTTC. Its translation is CASQTPDRPHGYTF. The entire variable domain, with the rest obtained from reference TRBV19 and TRBJ1-2, is as follows: DGGITQSPKYLFRKEGQNVTLSCEQNLNHDAMYWYRQDPGQGLRLIYYSQIVNDFQKGDIAEGYSVSREKKESFPLTVTSAQKNPTAFYLCASQTPDRPHGYTFGSGTRLTVV.

Of note for this clone: Other DNA sequences within the sample encode an identical CDR3. V is TRBV12-3 or TRBV12-4 and J is TRBJ2-2; no definite D call. V was cut by 3 bases and J by 6 bases, with 5 bases left in between. This CDR3 comprises 12 residues. CDR3 sequence reads: CASSFSAGELFF. The CDR3 DNA reads as TGTGCCAGCAGTTTTTCAGCCGGGGAGCTGTTTTTT.

The chain joins TRBV18 to TRBJ1-2; 7 positions agree with TRBD1. V was clipped by 3 bases and J by 4 bases; unmatched bases: 8. Germline V gives CDR1 KGHSH, CDR2 LQKENI. This CDR3 is built from 15 residues. CDR3 nucleotide sequence: TGTGCCAGCTCACCTAAAGAAACAGGGGTCTATGGCTACACCTTC. As protein: CASSPKETGVYGYTF.

The V gene is TRBV30, the J gene TRBJ2-7; 8 bases line up with TRBD1. Trimming at V came to 7 bases and at J to 2 bases, leaving 4 bases not matched to a gene. The CDR3 contains 12 residues. CDR1 GTSNPN and CDR2 SVGIG come from the germline V gene (reference sequence). In DNA, the CDR3 is TGTGCCTACGGACAGGGAACCTACGAGCAGTACTTC. It yields the protein CAYGQGTYEQYF.

J is TRBJ2-1 and V is TRBV9; TRBD2 matches at 7 bases. V dropped 2 bases and J dropped 7; count of bases not matched to a gene: 3. Germline CDR1 SGDLS, CDR2 YYNGEE. The CDR3 loop spans 13 amino acids. This CDR3 is CASSVTSENEQFF. CDR3 bases: TGTGCCAGCAGCGTCACTAGCGAGAATGAGCAGTTCTTC.

The rearrangement joins TRBV14 to TRBJ2-1; 13 bases are a match to TRBD2. Germline V gives CDR1 SGHDN, CDR2 FVKESK. The CDR3 spans 17 residues. Trimming removed 2 bases from V and 6 bases from J; junction bases left unmatched: 7. DNA for the CDR3: TGTGCCAGCAGCCAATCCTTGACTAGCGGGAGGTTCAATGAGCAGTTCTTC. The encoded protein is CASSQSLTSGRFNEQFF. The full variable domain, rest sourced from reference TRBV14 and TRBJ2-1, is EAGVTQFPSHSVIEKGQTVTLRCDPISGHDNLYWYRRVMGKEIKFLLHFVKESKQDESGMPNNRFLAERTGGTYSTLKVQPAELEDSGVYFCASSQSLTSGRFNEQFFGPGTRLTVL.

This CDR3 reads CASSYQGASNEQFF. CDR3 in DNA: TGTGCCAGCAGTTACCAGGGGGCGAGCAATGAGCAGTTCTTC. The gene calls are TRBV6-5 and TRBJ2-1; 8 nucleotides align to TRBD1. Germline CDR1 is MNHEY and CDR2 is SVGAGI. V dropped 2 bases and J dropped 6; count of bases not matched to a gene: 3. The CDR3 has 14 residues.

The rearrangement joins TRBV19 to TRBJ2-7; the match to TRBD1 covers 9 bases. Germline lookup yields CDR1 LNHDA and CDR2 SQIVND (reference sequence). J gave up 3 bases and V 5 bases, and 5 bases lay outside the gene matches. This CDR3 is 14 amino acids long. The CDR3 DNA sequence: TGTGCCAGTAGTCACCGGGACAGGGTCTACGAGCAGTACTTC. Its protein is CASSHRDRVYEQYF.

In DNA form, the CDR3 reads TGCGCCAGCAGCTTCGGAGCGGTGGACGGGCAGTACTTC. Translated: CASSFGAVDGQYF. The V call is TRBV5-1, the J call TRBJ2-7; weak D call: TRBD2 (5 bases). The CDR3 is 13 residues long. V dropped 2 bases and J dropped 9 bases, with 15 bases sitting between them. Germline V gene lookup returns CDR1 SGHRS and CDR2 YFSETQ.

The chain recombines TRBV11-3 with TRBJ1-1; the D is unclear. CDR1 and CDR2 from the germline V gene are SGHNT and YENEEA. The CDR3 totals 17 residues. Trimming took off 5 bases at V and 0 bases at J, with 19 bases between the two ends. CDR3 sequence: CASSPAVVLGVNTEAFF. In nucleotides, the CDR3 is TGTGCCAGCAGCCCAGCGGTGGTTCTGGGTGTGAACACTGAAGCTTTCTTT.

The CDR3 DNA sequence: TGTGCCAGCAGCTCGGCAGGGGTTGACTATGGCTACACCTTC. It encodes CASSSAGVDYGYTF. The chain has TRBV11-2 and TRBJ1-2; tentative D call: TRBD1 (6 bases). Deletions cut 4 bases from V and 3 bases from J, with 12 bases between. The CDR3 has 14 residues. Germline values: CDR1 SGHAT, CDR2 FQNNGV.

V gene TRBV27 combines with J gene TRBJ2-3, with 10 positions matching TRBD1. Per the germline V gene, CDR1 is MNHEY and CDR2 is SMNVEV (reference sequence). The CDR3 runs 18 residues. J gave up 1 base and V 6 bases, and 13 bases lay outside the gene matches. The chain's CDR3 is CASRLRSLGTGGTDTQYF. The CDR3 DNA is TGTGCCAGCAGACTAAGATCCCTAGGGACAGGGGGCACAGATACGCAGTATTTT.